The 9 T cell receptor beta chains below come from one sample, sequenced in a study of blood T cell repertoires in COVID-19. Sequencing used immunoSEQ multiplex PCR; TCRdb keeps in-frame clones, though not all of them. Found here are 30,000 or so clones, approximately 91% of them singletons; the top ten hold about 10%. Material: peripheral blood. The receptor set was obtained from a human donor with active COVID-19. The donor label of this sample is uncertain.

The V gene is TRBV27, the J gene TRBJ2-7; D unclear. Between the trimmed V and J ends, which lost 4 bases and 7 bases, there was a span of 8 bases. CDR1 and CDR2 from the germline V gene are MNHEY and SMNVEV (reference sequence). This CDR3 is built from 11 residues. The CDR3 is CASSSSLEQYF. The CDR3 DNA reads TGTGCCAGCAGTTCTAGTCTTGAGCAGTACTTC.

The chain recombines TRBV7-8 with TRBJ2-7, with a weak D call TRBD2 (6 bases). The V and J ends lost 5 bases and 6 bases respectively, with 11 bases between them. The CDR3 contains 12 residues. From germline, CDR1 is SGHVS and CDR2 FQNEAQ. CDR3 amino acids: CASSDPEGEQYF. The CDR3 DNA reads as TGTGCCAGCAGCGACCCGGAGGGCGAGCAGTACTTC. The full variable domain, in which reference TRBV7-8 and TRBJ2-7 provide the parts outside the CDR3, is GAGVSQSPRYKVAKRGQDVALRCDPISGHVSLFWYQQALGQGPEFLTYFQNEAQLDKSGLPSDRFFAERPEGSVSTLKIQRTQQEDSAVYLCASSDPEGEQYFGPGTRLTVT.

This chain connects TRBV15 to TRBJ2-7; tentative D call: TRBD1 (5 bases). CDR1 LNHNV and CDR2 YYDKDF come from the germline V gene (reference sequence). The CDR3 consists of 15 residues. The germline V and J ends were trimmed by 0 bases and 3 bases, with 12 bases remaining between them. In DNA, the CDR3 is TGTGCCACCAGCAGAGATCAGCCAGGGTTCTACGAGCAGTACTTC. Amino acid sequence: CATSRDQPGFYEQYF.

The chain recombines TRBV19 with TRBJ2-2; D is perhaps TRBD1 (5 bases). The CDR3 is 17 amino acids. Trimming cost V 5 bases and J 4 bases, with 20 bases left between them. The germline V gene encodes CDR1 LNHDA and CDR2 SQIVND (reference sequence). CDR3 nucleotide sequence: TGTGCCAGTAGTCTTTGGCGTAGTCAGGGTAGCACCGGGGAGCTGTTTTTT. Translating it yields CASSLWRSQGSTGELFF.

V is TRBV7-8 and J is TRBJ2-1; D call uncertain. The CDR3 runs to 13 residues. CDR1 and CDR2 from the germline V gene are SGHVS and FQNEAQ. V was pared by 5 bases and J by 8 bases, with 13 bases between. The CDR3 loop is CASSPSLGDEQFF. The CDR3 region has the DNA TGTGCCAGCAGCCCCAGTCTAGGAGATGAGCAGTTCTTC.

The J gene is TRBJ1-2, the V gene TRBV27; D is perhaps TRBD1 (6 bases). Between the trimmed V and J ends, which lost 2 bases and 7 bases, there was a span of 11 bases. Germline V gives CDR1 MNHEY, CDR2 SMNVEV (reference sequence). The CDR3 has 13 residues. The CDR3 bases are TGTGCCAGCAGTTTAGCGGGGGCGGCTGGCTACACCTTC. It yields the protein CASSLAGAAGYTF.

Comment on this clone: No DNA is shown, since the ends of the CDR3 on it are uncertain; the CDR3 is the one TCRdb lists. CDR3 loop: CASPRVGTGTKYEQYF. The chain joins TRBV21-1 to TRBJ2-7; TRBD1 was called by the table and not checked on the DNA. TRBV21-1 is a pseudogene. The CDR3 has 16 residues if both end residues are counted.

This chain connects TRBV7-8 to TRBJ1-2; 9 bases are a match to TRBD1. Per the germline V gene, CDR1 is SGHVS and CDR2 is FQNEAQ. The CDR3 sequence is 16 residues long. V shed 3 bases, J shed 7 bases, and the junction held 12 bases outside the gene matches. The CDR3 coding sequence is TGTGCCAGCAGCTTGGGGGGGACAGGGACCCTCCTTGGCTACACCTTC. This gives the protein CASSLGGTGTLLGYTF.

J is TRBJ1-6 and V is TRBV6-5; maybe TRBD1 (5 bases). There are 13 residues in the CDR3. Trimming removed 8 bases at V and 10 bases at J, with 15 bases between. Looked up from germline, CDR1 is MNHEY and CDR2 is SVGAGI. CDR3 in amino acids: CASFRGIGSPLHF. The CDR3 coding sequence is TGTGCCAGCTTTCGGGGGATTGGATCACCCCTCCACTTT.